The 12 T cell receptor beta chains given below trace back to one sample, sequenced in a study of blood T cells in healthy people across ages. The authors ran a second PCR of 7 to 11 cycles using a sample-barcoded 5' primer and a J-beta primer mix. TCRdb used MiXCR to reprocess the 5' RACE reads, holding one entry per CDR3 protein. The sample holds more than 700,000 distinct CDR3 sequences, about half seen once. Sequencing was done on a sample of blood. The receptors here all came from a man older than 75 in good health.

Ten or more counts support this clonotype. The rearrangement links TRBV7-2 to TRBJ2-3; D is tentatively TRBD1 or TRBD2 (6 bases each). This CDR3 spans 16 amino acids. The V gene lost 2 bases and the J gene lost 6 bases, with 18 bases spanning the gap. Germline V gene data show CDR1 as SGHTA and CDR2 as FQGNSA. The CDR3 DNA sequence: TGTGCCAGCAGCTTATCCGGGGGCGCAACGCCGGATACGCAGTATTTT. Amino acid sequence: CASSLSGGATPDTQYF.

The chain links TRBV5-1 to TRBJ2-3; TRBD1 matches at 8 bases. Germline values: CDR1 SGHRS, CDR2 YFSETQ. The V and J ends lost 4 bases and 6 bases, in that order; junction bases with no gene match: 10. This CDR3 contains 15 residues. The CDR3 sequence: CASSSGQGSSDTQYF. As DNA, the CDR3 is TGCGCCAGCAGCAGTGGACAGGGCAGTTCTGATACGCAGTATTTT.

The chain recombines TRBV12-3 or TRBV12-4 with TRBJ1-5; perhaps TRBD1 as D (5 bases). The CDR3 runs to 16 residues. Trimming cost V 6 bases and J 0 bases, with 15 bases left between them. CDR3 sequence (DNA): TGTGCCAGCAGCCCCTCAGGGTTGGATAGCAATCAGCCCCAGCATTTT. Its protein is CASSPSGLDSNQPQHF.

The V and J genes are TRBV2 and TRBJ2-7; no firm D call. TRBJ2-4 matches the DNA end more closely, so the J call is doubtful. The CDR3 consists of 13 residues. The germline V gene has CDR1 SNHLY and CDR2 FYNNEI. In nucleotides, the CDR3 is TGTGCCAGCAGCAGTGTAGCCAAAAACATTCAGTACTTC. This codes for CASSSVAKNIQYF.

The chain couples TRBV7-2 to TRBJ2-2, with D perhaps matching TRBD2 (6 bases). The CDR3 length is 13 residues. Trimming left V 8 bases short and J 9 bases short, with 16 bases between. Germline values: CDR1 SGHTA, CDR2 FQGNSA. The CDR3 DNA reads TGTGCCAGCGGAATAGGAGGGCCGAGGGAGCTGTTTTTT. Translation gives CASGIGGPRELFF. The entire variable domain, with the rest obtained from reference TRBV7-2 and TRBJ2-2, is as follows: GAGVSQSPSNKVTEKGKDVELRCDPISGHTALYWYRQSLGQGLEFLIYFQGNSAPDKSGLPSDRFSAERTGGSVSTLTIQRTQQEDSAVYLCASGIGGPRELFFGEGSRLTVL.

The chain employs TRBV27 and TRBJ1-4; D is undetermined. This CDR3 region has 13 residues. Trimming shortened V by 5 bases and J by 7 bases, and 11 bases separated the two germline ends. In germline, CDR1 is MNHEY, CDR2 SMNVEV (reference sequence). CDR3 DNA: TGTGCCAGCAGTGGCCAGAGAACTGAAAAACTGTTTTTT. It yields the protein CASSGQRTEKLFF.

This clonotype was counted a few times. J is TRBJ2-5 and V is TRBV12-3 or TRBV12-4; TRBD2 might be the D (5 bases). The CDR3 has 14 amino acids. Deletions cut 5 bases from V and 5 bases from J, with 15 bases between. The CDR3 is CASSGAAGRETQYF. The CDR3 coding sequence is TGTGCCAGCAGTGGTGCGGCGGGCCGGGAGACCCAGTACTTC.

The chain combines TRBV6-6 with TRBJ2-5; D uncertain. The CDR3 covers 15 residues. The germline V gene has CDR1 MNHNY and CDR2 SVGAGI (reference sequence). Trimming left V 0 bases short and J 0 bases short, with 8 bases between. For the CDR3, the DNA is TGTGCCAGCAGTTACTCCGTCCTGAACCAAGAGACCCAGTACTTC. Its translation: CASSYSVLNQETQYF.

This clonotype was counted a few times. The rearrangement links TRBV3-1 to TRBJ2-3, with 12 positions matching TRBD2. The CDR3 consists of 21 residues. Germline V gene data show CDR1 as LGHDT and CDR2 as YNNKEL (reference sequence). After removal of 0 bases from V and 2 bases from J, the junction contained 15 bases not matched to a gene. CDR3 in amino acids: CASSQDPKAWASGRDTDTQYF. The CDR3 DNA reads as TGTGCCAGCAGCCAAGATCCTAAAGCCTGGGCTAGCGGGAGGGACACAGATACGCAGTATTTT.

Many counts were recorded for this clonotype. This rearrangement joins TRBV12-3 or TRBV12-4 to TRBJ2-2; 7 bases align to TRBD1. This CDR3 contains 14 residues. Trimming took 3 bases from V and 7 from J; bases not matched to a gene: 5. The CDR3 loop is CASSLTGFNGELFF. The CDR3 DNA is TGTGCCAGCAGTTTGACAGGGTTCAACGGGGAGCTGTTTTTT.

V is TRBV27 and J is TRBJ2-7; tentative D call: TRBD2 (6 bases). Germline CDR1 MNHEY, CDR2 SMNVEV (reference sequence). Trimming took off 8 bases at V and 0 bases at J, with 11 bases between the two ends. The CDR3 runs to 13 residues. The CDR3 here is CASLGLNSYEQYF. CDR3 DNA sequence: TGTGCCAGCCTGGGACTGAACTCCTACGAGCAGTACTTC.

The CDR3 DNA follows: TGTGCCAGCAGCTTAGTTCCTAGCGGGAGCTCCTACAATGAGCAGTTCTTC. It codes for CASSLVPSGSSYNEQFF. The chain recombines TRBV7-2 with TRBJ2-1; 10 nucleotides agree with TRBD2. Germline trimming cut 1 base from V and 0 bases from J; bases unmatched to any gene: 3. Germline loops: CDR1 SGHTA, CDR2 FQGNSA. The CDR3 contains 17 residues.